What follows are 23 T cell receptor beta chains derived from one specimen sequenced in a study of blood T cell repertoires in COVID-19. Repertoires were generated with immunoSEQ multiplex PCR, while TCRdb's copy carries only in-frame clones and drops some. The sample holds about 200,000 clones, over 75% seen once. The sequenced material came from peripheral blood. The receptor set was obtained from a woman in her 70s with COVID-19, enrolled during active disease.

There are a few counts of this clone. This chain connects TRBV19 to TRBJ1-4; tentatively, D is TRBD1 (6 bases). With 8 bases removed from V and 12 bases from J, the gap between germline ends came to 22 bases. The CDR3 extends over 14 amino acids. The germline V gene has CDR1 LNHDA and CDR2 SQIVND (reference sequence). The CDR3 bases are TGTGCCAGTGCGACCGGGGGGCGCGCCTGGCAACTGTTTTTT. It is translated as CASATGGRAWQLFF. Complete variable domain (other parts from reference TRBV19 and TRBJ1-4): DGGITQSPKYLFRKEGQNVTLSCEQNLNHDAMYWYRQDPGQGLRLIYYSQIVNDFQKGDIAEGYSVSREKKESFPLTVTSAQKNPTAFYLCASATGGRAWQLFFGSGTQLSVL.

The chain uses TRBV11-3 and TRBJ1-1; D is undetermined. Trimming left V 2 bases short and J 1 base short, with 11 bases between. Looked up from germline, CDR1 is SGHNT and CDR2 is YENEEA. This CDR3 is 15 amino acids long. The chain's CDR3 is CASSLQATQNTEAFF. CDR3 bases: TGTGCCAGCAGCTTACAGGCAACTCAGAACACTGAAGCTTTCTTT.

The V call is TRBV6-2 or TRBV6-3, the J call TRBJ2-7, with TRBD2 matching over 7 bases. The CDR3 length is 15 residues. J was trimmed by 5 bases and V by 0 bases; bases with no gene match: 7. Per the germline V gene, CDR1 is MNHEY and CDR2 is SVGEGT. The DNA of the CDR3 is TGTGCCAGCAGTTACTCTCGGGAGGCCGGCCACGAGCAGTACTTC. Its protein product is CASSYSREAGHEQYF.

The rearrangement links TRBV6-2 or TRBV6-3 to TRBJ1-2; D might be TRBD1 (6 bases). The germline V gene encodes CDR1 MNHEY and CDR2 SVGEGT. The ends were cut back, 2 bases at V and 3 bases at J, with 7 bases in the middle. CDR3 size: 13 residues. The CDR3 DNA follows: TGTGCCAGCAGTTACGAGGGGGACTATGGCTACACCTTC. Its translation: CASSYEGDYGYTF.

The V and J genes are TRBV27 and TRBJ2-5; TRBD1 aligns across 8 bases. Per germline, CDR1 MNHEY and CDR2 SMNVEV (reference sequence). The CDR3 totals 16 residues. V lost 1 base, J lost 4 bases, and 8 bases stayed unmatched. Here the CDR3 DNA reads TGTGCCAGCAGTTTATTCGGACAGGGAGGAGTAGAGACCCAGTACTTC. Translating it yields CASSLFGQGGVETQYF.

The chain couples TRBV6-2 or TRBV6-3 to TRBJ1-2; the D is unclear. This CDR3 has 14 residues. V was cut by 0 bases and J by 4 bases, with 9 bases left in between. Germline V gene sequence: CDR1 MNHEY, CDR2 SVGEGT. The DNA of the CDR3 is TGTGCCAGCAGTTACTCTATAAGACTCTATGGCTACACCTTC. Translating it yields CASSYSIRLYGYTF.

This clone has a handful of counts. The chain recombines TRBV30 with TRBJ1-1; D uncertain. V lost 1 base and J lost 3, with 9 bases in between. The germline V gene encodes CDR1 GTSNPN and CDR2 SVGIG (reference sequence). CDR3 length: 13 residues. The CDR3 here is CAWSGASDTEAFF. CDR3 bases: TGTGCCTGGAGTGGGGCGTCGGACACTGAAGCTTTCTTT. The full variable domain, in which reference TRBV30 and TRBJ1-1 provide the parts outside the CDR3, is SQTIHQWPATLVQPVGSPLSLECTVEGTSNPNLYWYRQAAGRGLQLLFYSVGIGQISSEVPQNLSASRPQDRQFILSSKKLLLSDSGFYLCAWSGASDTEAFFGQGTRLTVV.

The CDR3 is CASSRLAGSTDTQYF. The DNA for the CDR3 is TGTGCCAGCAGCAGACTAGCGGGTAGCACAGATACGCAGTATTTT. The rearrangement uses TRBV6-4 and TRBJ2-3; 10 bases fit TRBD2. The length of the CDR3 is 15 residues. Germline V gives CDR1 MRHNA, CDR2 SNTAGT. V shed 6 bases and J 0 bases; nucleotides not matched to a gene: 3.

V and J are TRBV6-5 and TRBJ1-1; D is unresolved. Trimming removed 5 bases from V and 6 bases from J, with 10 bases in between. Germline CDR1 reads MNHEY; CDR2 reads SVGAGI. The CDR3 contains 12 residues. This CDR3 is CASSTGDSEAFF. The DNA for the CDR3 is TGTGCCAGCAGTACCGGGGATTCTGAAGCTTTCTTT.

The rearrangement links TRBV7-2 to TRBJ2-7, with D maybe TRBD1 (5 bases). Germline-derived CDR1 and CDR2 are SGHTA and FQGNSA. V was clipped by 2 bases and J by 4 bases, with 18 bases between them. This CDR3 has 16 residues. CDR3 in DNA: TGTGCCAGCAGCTTACGGTGGCAGGGATGGTTATACGAGCAGTACTTC. Residues: CASSLRWQGWLYEQYF. Based on the CDR3 plus reference TRBV7-2 and TRBJ2-7, the full variable domain is GAGVSQSPSNKVTEKGKDVELRCDPISGHTALYWYRQSLGQGLEFLIYFQGNSAPDKSGLPSDRFSAERTGGSVSTLTIQRTQQEDSAVYLCASSLRWQGWLYEQYFGPGTRLTVT.

This clone appeared once. V usage is TRBV5-6 and J usage is TRBJ1-1, with D unresolved. The germline CDR1 and CDR2 sequences are SGHDT and YYEEEE. The ends were cut back, 0 bases at V and 12 bases at J, with 15 bases in the middle. The CDR3 covers 13 residues. The CDR3 loop is CASSLGIDAVTFF. CDR3 coding DNA: TGTGCCAGCAGCTTGGGTATTGACGCGGTTACTTTCTTT. The full variable domain, completed using reference TRBV5-6 and TRBJ1-1, is DAGVTQSPTHLIKTRGQQVTLRCSPKSGHDTVSWYQQALGQGPQFIFQYYEEEERQRGNFPDRFSGHQFPNYSSELNVNALLLGDSALYLCASSLGIDAVTFFGQGTRLTVV.

CDR3 loop: CASSSGGGAPNTEAFF. The CDR3 DNA reads TGTGCCAGCAGCTCCGGGGGAGGGGCACCGAACACTGAAGCTTTCTTT. V and J are TRBV5-6 and TRBJ1-1, with a tentative D call TRBD1 (5 bases). Trimming removed 3 bases at V and 1 base at J, with 16 bases between. CDR3 size: 16 residues. Germline loops: CDR1 SGHDT, CDR2 YYEEEE.

This chain connects TRBV7-6 to TRBJ1-4; the D gene is possibly TRBD1 (6 bases). CDR1 is SGHVS and CDR2 is FNYEAQ in the germline V gene. CDR3 size: 14 residues. Trimming pared 5 bases from V and 5 bases from J, leaving 12 bases between. CDR3 sequence: CASSPTDRNEKLFF. For the CDR3, the DNA is TGTGCCAGCAGCCCAACGGACAGAAATGAAAAACTGTTTTTT.

The rearrangement uses TRBV4-3 and TRBJ1-1; 8 bases line up with TRBD1. Germline V lookup: CDR1 LGHNA, CDR2 YSLEER. J gave up 4 bases and V 1 base, and 8 bases lay outside the gene matches. The CDR3 is 16 amino acids. CDR3 DNA: TGCGCCAGCAGCCAAGGTGCAGGGGGCGCCCTCACTGAAGCTTTCTTT. It encodes CASSQGAGGALTEAFF.

The genes are TRBV21-1 and TRBJ1-1; the table names TRBD1, a call not compared with the DNA. TRBV21-1 represents a pseudogene. CDR3 length: 16 amino acids. The CDR3 here is CASSPRQGARNTEAFF. CDR3 nucleotide sequence: TGTGCCAGCAGCCCACGTCAGGGTGCTCGGAACACTGAAGCTTTCTTT.

The genes are TRBV27 and TRBJ1-4, with D perhaps matching TRBD1 (5 bases). The CDR3 spans 15 residues. Between the trimmed V and J ends, which lost 2 bases and 4 bases, there was a span of 11 bases. Germline V gives CDR1 MNHEY, CDR2 SMNVEV (reference sequence). The CDR3 loop is CASSLIDSYNEKLFF. CDR3 bases: TGTGCCAGCAGTTTAATTGACAGTTATAATGAAAAACTGTTTTTT.

This clone has only a few counts. The V gene is TRBV13, the J gene TRBJ2-3; 12 bases agree with TRBD2. V lost 5 bases to trimming and J lost 4 bases; unmatched junction nucleotides: 7. CDR1 PRHDT and CDR2 FYEKMQ come from the germline V gene (reference sequence). This CDR3 is built from 16 residues. CDR3 sequence reads: CASSPRLAGVPDTQYF. CDR3 coding DNA: TGTGCCAGCAGCCCCCGACTAGCGGGAGTTCCAGATACGCAGTATTTT.

This chain uses TRBV5-1 with TRBJ1-1; 10 positions agree with TRBD1. After removal of 1 base from V and 7 bases from J, the junction contained 10 bases not matched to a gene. The V gene's germline CDR1 is SGHRS and CDR2 YFSETQ. The CDR3 length is 16 residues. The CDR3 reads CASSLNQPGQGIEAFF. CDR3 bases: TGCGCCAGCAGCTTGAACCAACCGGGACAGGGGATTGAAGCTTTCTTT.

This rearrangement joins TRBV29-1 to TRBJ2-3; 14 bases are a match to TRBD2. Looked up from germline, CDR1 is SQVTM and CDR2 is ANQGSEA. V trimming: 6 bases; J trimming: 2 bases; junction bases outside the gene matches: 4. The CDR3 loop spans 15 amino acids. CDR3 sequence (DNA): TGCAGCGTAGGGACTAGCGGGGGATACACAGATACGCAGTATTTT. The encoded protein is CSVGTSGGYTDTQYF.

The chain combines TRBV19 with TRBJ2-3; TRBD1 matches 8 bases. Germline V lookup: CDR1 LNHDA, CDR2 SQIVND (reference sequence). The CDR3 spans 15 residues. Germline trimming cut 1 base from V and 3 bases from J; bases unmatched to any gene: 3. The CDR3 protein is CASSIGTGITDTQYF. The CDR3 DNA reads as TGTGCCAGTAGTATAGGGACAGGGATAACAGATACGCAGTATTTT.

The CDR3 DNA reads TGTGCCACCAGCAGAGATAGTACAGGGTGGGATGGCTACACCTTC. It encodes CATSRDSTGWDGYTF. The chain recombines TRBV15 with TRBJ1-2; the D gene is possibly TRBD1 (6 bases). Germline-derived CDR1 and CDR2 are LNHNV and YYDKDF (reference sequence). With 0 bases removed from V and 6 bases from J, the gap between germline ends came to 14 bases. The CDR3 extends over 15 amino acids. Based on the CDR3 plus reference TRBV15 and TRBJ1-2, the full variable domain is DAMVIQNPRYQVTQFGKPVTLSCSQTLNHNVMYWYQQKSSQAPKLLFHYYDKDFNNEADTPDNFQSRRPNTSFCFLDIRSPGLGDTAMYLCATSRDSTGWDGYTFGSGTRLTVV.

This chain links TRBV11-2 with TRBJ1-1, with TRBD1 matching over 7 bases. The CDR3 has 14 residues. J was trimmed by 0 bases and V by 5 bases; bases with no gene match: 3. Germline CDR1 reads SGHAT; CDR2 reads FQNNGV. The CDR3 reads CASSPDRMNTEAFF. In DNA, the CDR3 is TGTGCCAGCAGCCCGGACAGGATGAACACTGAAGCTTTCTTT.

The V gene is TRBV6-2 or TRBV6-3, the J gene TRBJ2-2, with 9 bases aligning to TRBD2. Germline V lookup: CDR1 MNHEY, CDR2 SVGEGT. The CDR3 consists of 16 residues. V dropped 4 bases and J dropped 7; count of bases not matched to a gene: 10. CDR3 loop: CASSSLAGASVGELFF. In nucleotides, the CDR3 is TGTGCCAGCAGTTCCTTAGCGGGAGCTAGCGTCGGGGAGCTGTTTTTT.